The sample holds many counts of the clone carrying this T cell receptor (beta chain). Its specificity is unknown. The data derive from a study of CD8+CD57+ T cells in acquired aplastic anemia. Study results and caveats: Significant differences in CD8+ Simpson's diversity were not observed between patients and controls.

Genomic DNA provided the template from which TCR beta VDJ and CDR3 profiles were obtained. MiXCR, applied by TCRdb to the reads, yields one record per CDR3 protein. This sample carries 150,000 to 200,000 distinct CDR3 sequences, 50% to 75% of them seen once, and the ten largest clones take 40% to 55%. The clonotype was recovered from a human donor with severe aplastic anemia or a healthy control (not recorded which). Sequences were obtained from sorted CD4+, CD8+, or CD8+CD57+ T cells (not recorded which) from PBMCs.

The CDR3 region is CASSVGGGVGTDTQYF. CDR3 DNA sequence: TGTGCCAGCAGCGTAGGGGGCGGGGTTGGCACAGATACGCAGTATTTT. The rearrangement joins TRBV9 to TRBJ2-3; D possibly corresponds to TRBD2 (6 bases). With 0 bases removed from V and 1 base from J, the gap between germline ends came to 12 bases. The germline V gene encodes CDR1 SGDLS and CDR2 YYNGEE. The CDR3 consists of 16 residues.